The 12 T cell receptor beta chains listed next were all sequenced from one sample in a study of T cells after yellow fever vaccination. Each CDR3 protein gets one entry after TCRdb re-called the 5' RACE reads with MiXCR. The sample shows 250,000 to 350,000 distinct CDR3 sequences, around 8.6% of them seen only once. This specimen was CD4+ T cells sorted from PBMCs, taken 5 days after the yellow fever booster vaccination. The receptors shown here come from a man younger than 35 who received the YFV17D yellow fever vaccine.

The chain links TRBV12-3 or TRBV12-4 to TRBJ2-1, with D perhaps matching TRBD1 (6 bases). This CDR3 is built from 12 residues. The ends were cut back, 6 bases at V and 10 bases at J, with 13 bases in the middle. The CDR3: CASRLTGLEQFF. The DNA of the CDR3 is TGTGCCAGCAGACTCACAGGGCTGGAGCAGTTCTTC.

This clonotype has a handful of counts. The chain joins TRBV3-1 to TRBJ2-3, with D hard to call. Germline lookup yields CDR1 LGHDT and CDR2 YNNKEL (reference sequence). Trimming shortened V by 1 base and J by 3 bases, and 8 bases separated the two germline ends. The CDR3 sequence is 14 residues long. DNA of the CDR3: TGTGCCAGCAGCCAAGGCCCTAGTACAGATACGCAGTATTTT. This encodes CASSQGPSTDTQYF.

This clonotype was counted ten times or more. The chain recombines TRBV6-1 with TRBJ1-2, with 12 nucleotides matching TRBD1. The length of the CDR3 is 15 residues. Germline CDR1 MNHNS, CDR2 SASEGT. Unmatched junction bases numbered 8, after V lost 5 bases and J lost 7 bases. In nucleotides, the CDR3 is TGTGCCAGCAGTTTTCCGGGACAGGGGGCCCTTGGCTACACCTTC. Its translation is CASSFPGQGALGYTF.

The chain uses TRBV12-3 or TRBV12-4 and TRBJ2-3; D possibly corresponds to TRBD1 (5 bases). Trimming pared 4 bases from V and 6 bases from J, leaving 11 bases between. This CDR3 spans 13 amino acids. The CDR3 DNA sequence: TGTGCCAGCAGTTCCCCTGGGGCGGATACGCAGTATTTT. It yields the protein CASSSPGADTQYF.

This chain joins TRBV5-1 and TRBJ1-1; 7 bases are a match to TRBD1. The CDR3 spans 14 residues. V lost 0 bases and J lost 6; bases outside the gene matches: 5. Looked up from germline, CDR1 is SGHRS and CDR2 is YFSETQ. The CDR3 nucleotides are TGCGCCAGCAGCTTGGAAGGGGGCGTCGCTGAAGCTTTCTTT. This sequence encodes CASSLEGGVAEAFF.

This chain links TRBV5-1 with TRBJ2-3; a possible D gene is TRBD2 (6 bases). There are 15 residues in the CDR3. The V gene lost 4 bases and the J gene lost 0 bases, with 12 bases spanning the gap. Germline CDR1 SGHRS, CDR2 YFSETQ. The CDR3 reads CASSPGLSSTDTQYF. The CDR3 DNA sequence: TGCGCCAGCAGCCCGGGACTCTCTAGCACAGATACGCAGTATTTT.

The rearrangement joins TRBV11-2 to TRBJ2-1; D remains ambiguous. V lost 4 bases to trimming and J lost 0 bases, with 13 bases between them. Per the germline V gene, CDR1 is SGHAT and CDR2 is FQNNGV. The CDR3 extends over 16 amino acids. The CDR3 loop is CASSSPRLGSYNEQFF. CDR3 DNA sequence: TGTGCCAGCAGCTCCCCCCGGCTGGGCTCCTACAATGAGCAGTTCTTC.

In its sample, this clonotype was seen many times. The chain links TRBV12-3 or TRBV12-4 to TRBJ1-3; D uncertain. This CDR3 has 12 residues. Deletions cut 8 bases from V and 0 bases from J, with 5 bases between. The CDR3 nucleotides read TGTGCCAGCGGCAGCTCTGGAAACACCATATATTTT. Translation: CASGSSGNTIYF.

The genes are TRBV3-1 and TRBJ2-5; D gene unclear. Germline CDR1 is LGHDT and CDR2 is YNNKEL (reference sequence). The CDR3 totals 11 residues. V shed 0 bases and J shed 9 bases, with 5 bases lying between them. Here the CDR3 DNA reads TGTGCCAGCAGCCAAGAGGTTCCCCAGTACTTC. Residues: CASSQEVPQYF.

The chain employs TRBV4-3 and TRBJ2-5, with no clear D. The germline V gene encodes CDR1 LGHNA and CDR2 YSLEER. V lost 1 base and J 7 bases, leaving 13 bases between the germline ends. The CDR3 totals 14 residues. The CDR3 spells CASSQGTLDGTQYF. In DNA form, the CDR3 reads TGCGCCAGCAGCCAAGGGACCTTAGATGGGACCCAGTACTTC.

This clonotype was seen more than once but under ten times. The chain joins TRBV3-1 to TRBJ2-1; 7 bases are a match to TRBD1. V gave up 4 bases and J gave up 8 bases; unmatched junction bases: 2. This CDR3 has 12 amino acids. Germline V gene data show CDR1 as LGHDT and CDR2 as YNNKEL (reference sequence). CDR3 nucleotide sequence: TGTGCCAGCAGCCGGACAGGAGATGAGCAGTTCTTC. It yields the protein CASSRTGDEQFF.

For this clonotype: A much larger clone is a single base away; this may be a read error. The chain couples TRBV5-1 to TRBJ2-2; a possible D gene is TRBD2 (5 bases). CDR1 is SGHRS, CDR2 YFSETQ, per germline. The CDR3 contains 15 residues. The CDR3 sequence: CASSLRVPNTGELLF. As DNA, the CDR3 is TGCGCCAGCAGCTTGCGGGTCCCGAACACCGGGGAGCTGCTTTTT.